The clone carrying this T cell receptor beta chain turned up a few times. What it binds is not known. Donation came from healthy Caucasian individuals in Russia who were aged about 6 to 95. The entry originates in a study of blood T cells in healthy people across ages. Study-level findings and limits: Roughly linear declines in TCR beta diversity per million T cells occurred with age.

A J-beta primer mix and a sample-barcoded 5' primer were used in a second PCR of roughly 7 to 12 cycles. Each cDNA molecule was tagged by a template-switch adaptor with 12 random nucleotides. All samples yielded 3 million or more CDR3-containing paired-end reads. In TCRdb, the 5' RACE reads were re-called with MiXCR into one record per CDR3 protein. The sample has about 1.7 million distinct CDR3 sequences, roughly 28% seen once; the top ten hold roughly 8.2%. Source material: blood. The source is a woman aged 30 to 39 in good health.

In DNA form, the CDR3 reads TGTGCCACCAGTGATTCCCGACAGGGGAGGAAGCATTTT. Translation: CATSDSRQGRKHF. This chain uses TRBV24-1 with TRBJ1-5, with 8 bases identical to TRBD1. The CDR3 is 13 residues long. Losses at the gene ends were 2 bases for V and 14 bases for J; bases not matched to a gene: 7. The V gene's germline CDR1 is KGHDR and CDR2 SFDVKD.